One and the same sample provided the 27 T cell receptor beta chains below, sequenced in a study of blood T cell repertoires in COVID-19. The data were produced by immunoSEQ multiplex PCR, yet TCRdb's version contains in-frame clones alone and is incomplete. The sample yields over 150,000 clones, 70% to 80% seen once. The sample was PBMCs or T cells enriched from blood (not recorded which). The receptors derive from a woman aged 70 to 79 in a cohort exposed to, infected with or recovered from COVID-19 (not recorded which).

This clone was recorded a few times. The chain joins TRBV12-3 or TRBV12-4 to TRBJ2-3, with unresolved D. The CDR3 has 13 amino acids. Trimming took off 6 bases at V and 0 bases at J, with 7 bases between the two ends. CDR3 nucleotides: TGTGCCAGCAGGTTGACTAGCACAGATACGCAGTATTTT. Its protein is CASRLTSTDTQYF.

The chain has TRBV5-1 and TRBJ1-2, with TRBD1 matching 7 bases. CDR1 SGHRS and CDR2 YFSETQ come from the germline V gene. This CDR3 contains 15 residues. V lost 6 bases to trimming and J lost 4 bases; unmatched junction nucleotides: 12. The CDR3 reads CASTQSGGGGYGYTF. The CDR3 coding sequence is TGCGCCAGCACCCAGAGTGGAGGGGGCGGCTATGGCTACACCTTC.

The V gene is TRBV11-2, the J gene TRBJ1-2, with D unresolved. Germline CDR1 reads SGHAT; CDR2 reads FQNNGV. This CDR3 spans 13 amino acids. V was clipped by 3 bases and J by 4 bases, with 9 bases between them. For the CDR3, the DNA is TGTGCCAGCAGCTTTGGCGGGAGCTATGGCTACACCTTC. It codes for CASSFGGSYGYTF.

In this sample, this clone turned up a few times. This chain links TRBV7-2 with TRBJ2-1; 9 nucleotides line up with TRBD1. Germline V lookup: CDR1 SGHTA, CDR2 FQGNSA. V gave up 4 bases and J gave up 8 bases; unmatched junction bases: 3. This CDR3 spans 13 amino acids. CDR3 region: CASSYRGLDEQFF. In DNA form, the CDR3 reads TGTGCCAGCAGCTACAGGGGGCTCGATGAGCAGTTCTTC. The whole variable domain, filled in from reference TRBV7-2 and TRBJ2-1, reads GAGVSQSPSNKVTEKGKDVELRCDPISGHTALYWYRQSLGQGLEFLIYFQGNSAPDKSGLPSDRFSAERTGGSVSTLTIQRTQQEDSAVYLCASSYRGLDEQFFGPGTRLTVL.

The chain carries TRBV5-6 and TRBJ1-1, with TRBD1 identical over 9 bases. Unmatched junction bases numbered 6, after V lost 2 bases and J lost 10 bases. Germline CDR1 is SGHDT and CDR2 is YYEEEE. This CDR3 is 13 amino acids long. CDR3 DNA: TGTGCCAGCAGCTTATTCCTGACAGGGGGAGCTTTCTTT. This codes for CASSLFLTGGAFF.

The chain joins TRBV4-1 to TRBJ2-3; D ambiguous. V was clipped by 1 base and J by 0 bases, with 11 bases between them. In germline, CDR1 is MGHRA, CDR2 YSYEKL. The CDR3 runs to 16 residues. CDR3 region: CASSQGAYVSTDTQYF. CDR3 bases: TGCGCCAGCAGCCAAGGGGCCTATGTCAGCACAGATACGCAGTATTTT.

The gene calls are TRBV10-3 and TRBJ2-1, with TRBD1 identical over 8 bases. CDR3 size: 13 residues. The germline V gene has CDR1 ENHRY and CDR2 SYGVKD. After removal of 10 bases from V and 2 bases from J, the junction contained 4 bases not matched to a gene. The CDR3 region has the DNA TGTGCCACAACAGGGGGTCCCTACAATGAGCAGTTCTTC. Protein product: CATTGGPYNEQFF.

The CDR3 bases are TGTGCCAGCAGTTTTCCGGAACAGGGCCGAGCTTTCTTT. This translates into CASSFPEQGRAFF. The V call is TRBV27, the J call TRBJ1-1; a possible D gene is TRBD1 (6 bases). The germline V and J ends were trimmed by 3 bases and 10 bases, with 15 bases remaining between them. This CDR3 is 13 amino acids long. Germline CDR1 reads MNHEY; CDR2 reads SMNVEV (reference sequence).

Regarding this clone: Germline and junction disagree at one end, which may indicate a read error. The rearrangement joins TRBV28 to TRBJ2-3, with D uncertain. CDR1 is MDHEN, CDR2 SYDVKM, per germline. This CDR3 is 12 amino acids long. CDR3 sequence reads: CASSSTTYTQYF. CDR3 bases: TGTGCCAGCAGTTCCACCACATATACGCAGTATTTT.

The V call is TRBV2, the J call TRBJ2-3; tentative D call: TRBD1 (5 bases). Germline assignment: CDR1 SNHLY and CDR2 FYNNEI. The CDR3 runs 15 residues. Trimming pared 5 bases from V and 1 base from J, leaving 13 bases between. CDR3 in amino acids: CASSPGILGTDTQYF. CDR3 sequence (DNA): TGTGCCAGCAGTCCAGGGATATTGGGCACAGATACGCAGTATTTT.

CDR3 protein: CASSPRVLAGITGELFF. The CDR3 bases are TGCGCCAGCAGCCCTCGGGTATTAGCGGGAATCACCGGGGAGCTGTTTTTT. The chain joins TRBV4-1 to TRBJ2-2; TRBD2 agrees at 8 bases. The V gene's germline CDR1 is MGHRA and CDR2 YSYEKL. V was clipped by 4 bases and J by 4 bases; unmatched bases: 11. The CDR3 has 17 amino acids.

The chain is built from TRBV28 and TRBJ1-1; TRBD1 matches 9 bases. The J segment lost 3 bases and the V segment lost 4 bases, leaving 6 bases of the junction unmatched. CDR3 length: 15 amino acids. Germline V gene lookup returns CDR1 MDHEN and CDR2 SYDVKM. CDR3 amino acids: CASSSPGQGDTEAFF. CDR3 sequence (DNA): TGTGCCAGCAGTTCGCCGGGACAGGGTGACACTGAAGCTTTCTTT. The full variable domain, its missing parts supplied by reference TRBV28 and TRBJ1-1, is DVKVTQSSRYLVKRTGEKVFLECVQDMDHENMFWYRQDPGLGLRLIYFSYDVKMKEKGDIPEGYSVSREKKERFSLILESASTNQTSMYLCASSSPGQGDTEAFFGQGTRLTVV.

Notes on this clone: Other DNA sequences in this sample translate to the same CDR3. The CDR3 bases are TGTGCCAGCAGCTTGGGACTTTACAATGAGCAGTTCTTC. As protein: CASSLGLYNEQFF. The rearrangement uses TRBV11-2 and TRBJ2-1, with D possibly matching TRBD2 (6 bases). This CDR3 has 13 residues. From germline, CDR1 is SGHAT and CDR2 FQNNGV. V lost 3 bases and J lost 4, with 7 bases in between.

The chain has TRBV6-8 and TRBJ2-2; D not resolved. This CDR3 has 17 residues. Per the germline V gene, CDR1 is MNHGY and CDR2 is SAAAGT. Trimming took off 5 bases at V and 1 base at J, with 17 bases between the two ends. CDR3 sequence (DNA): TGTGCCAGCAGTCACCGGCTGGCGGTAGAGAACACCGGGGAGCTGTTTTTT. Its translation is CASSHRLAVENTGELFF.

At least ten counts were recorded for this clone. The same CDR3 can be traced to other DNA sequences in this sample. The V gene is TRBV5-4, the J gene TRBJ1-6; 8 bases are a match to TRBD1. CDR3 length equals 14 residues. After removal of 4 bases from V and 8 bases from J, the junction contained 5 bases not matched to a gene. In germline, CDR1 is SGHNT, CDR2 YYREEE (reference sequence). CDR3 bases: TGTGCCAGCAGCCTAGACAGGGGATATTCACCCCTCCACTTT. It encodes CASSLDRGYSPLHF.

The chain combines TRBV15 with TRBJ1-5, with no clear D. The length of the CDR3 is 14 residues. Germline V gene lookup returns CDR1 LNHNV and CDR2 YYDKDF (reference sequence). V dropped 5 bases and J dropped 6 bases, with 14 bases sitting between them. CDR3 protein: CATSLRGLGQPQHF. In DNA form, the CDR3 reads TGTGCCACCAGCCTACGGGGTTTGGGTCAGCCCCAGCATTTT.

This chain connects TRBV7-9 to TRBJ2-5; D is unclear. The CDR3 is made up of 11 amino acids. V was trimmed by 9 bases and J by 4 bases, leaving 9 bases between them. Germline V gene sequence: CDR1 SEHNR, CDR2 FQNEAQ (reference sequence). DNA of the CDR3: TGTGCCAGTACATTTTCAGAGACCCAGTACTTC. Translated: CASTFSETQYF.

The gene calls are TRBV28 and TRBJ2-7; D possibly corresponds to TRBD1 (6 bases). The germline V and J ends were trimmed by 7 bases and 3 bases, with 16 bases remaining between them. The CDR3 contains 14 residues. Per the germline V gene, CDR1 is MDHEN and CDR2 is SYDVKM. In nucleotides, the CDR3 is TGTGCCAGCAACCAGGGGCTTTATTACTACGAGCAGTACTTC. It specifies CASNQGLYYYEQYF.

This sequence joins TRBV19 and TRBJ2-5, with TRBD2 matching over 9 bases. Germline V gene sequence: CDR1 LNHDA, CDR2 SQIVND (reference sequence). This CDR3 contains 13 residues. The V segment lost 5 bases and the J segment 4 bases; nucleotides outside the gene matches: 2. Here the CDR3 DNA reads TGTGCCAGTAGTGTAGCGGGAGCAGAGACCCAGTACTTC. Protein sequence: CASSVAGAETQYF.

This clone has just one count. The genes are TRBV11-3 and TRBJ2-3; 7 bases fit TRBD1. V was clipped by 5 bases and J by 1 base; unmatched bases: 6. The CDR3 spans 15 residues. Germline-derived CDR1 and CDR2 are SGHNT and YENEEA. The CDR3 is CASSHRQGGTDTQYF. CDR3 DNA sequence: TGTGCCAGCAGCCACAGACAGGGAGGCACAGATACGCAGTATTTT.

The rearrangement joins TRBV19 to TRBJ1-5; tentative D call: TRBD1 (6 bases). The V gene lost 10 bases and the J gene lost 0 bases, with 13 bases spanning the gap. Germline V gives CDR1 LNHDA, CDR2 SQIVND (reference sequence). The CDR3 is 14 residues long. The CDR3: CATGDIHSNQPQHF. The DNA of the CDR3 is TGTGCCACAGGGGACATCCATAGCAATCAGCCCCAGCATTTT.

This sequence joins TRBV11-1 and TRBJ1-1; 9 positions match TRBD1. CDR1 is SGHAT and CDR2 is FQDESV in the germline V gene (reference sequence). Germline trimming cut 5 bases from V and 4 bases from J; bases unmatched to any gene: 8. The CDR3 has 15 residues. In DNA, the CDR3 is TGTGCCAGCAGCCTACAGGGGGCTCGGAGCACTGAAGCTTTCTTT. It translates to CASSLQGARSTEAFF.

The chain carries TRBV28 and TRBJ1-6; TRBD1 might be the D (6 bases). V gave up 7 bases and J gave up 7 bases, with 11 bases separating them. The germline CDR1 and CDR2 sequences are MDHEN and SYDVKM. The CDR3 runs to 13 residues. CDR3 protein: CASTSQGNSPLHF. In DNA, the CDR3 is TGTGCCAGCACCTCACAGGGAAATTCACCCCTCCACTTT.

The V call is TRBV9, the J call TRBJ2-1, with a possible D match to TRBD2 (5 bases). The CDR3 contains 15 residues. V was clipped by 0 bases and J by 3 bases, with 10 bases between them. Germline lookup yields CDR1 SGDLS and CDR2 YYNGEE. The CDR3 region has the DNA TGTGCCAGCAGCGTAGGGGGTGCGGGCTACAATGAGCAGTTCTTC. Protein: CASSVGGAGYNEQFF.

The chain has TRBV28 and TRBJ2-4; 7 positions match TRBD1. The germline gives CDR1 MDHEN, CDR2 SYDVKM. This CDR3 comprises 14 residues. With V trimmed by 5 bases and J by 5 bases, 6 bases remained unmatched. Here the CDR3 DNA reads TGTGCCAGCAGTCTCTCGACAGGGCAAAACATTCAGTACTTC. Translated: CASSLSTGQNIQYF.

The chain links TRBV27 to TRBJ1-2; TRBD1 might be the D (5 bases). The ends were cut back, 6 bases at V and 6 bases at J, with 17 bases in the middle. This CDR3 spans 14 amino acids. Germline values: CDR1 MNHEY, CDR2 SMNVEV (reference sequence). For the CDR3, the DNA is TGTGCCAGCAGCGGACAAGGGGTCTCCAATGGCTACACCTTC. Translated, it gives CASSGQGVSNGYTF.

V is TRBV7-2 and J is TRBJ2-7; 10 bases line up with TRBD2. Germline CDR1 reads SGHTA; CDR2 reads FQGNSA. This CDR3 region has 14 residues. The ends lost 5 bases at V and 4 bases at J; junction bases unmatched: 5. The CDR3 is CASSQGLATYEQYF. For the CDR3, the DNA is TGTGCCAGCAGCCAGGGACTAGCGACGTACGAGCAGTACTTC.